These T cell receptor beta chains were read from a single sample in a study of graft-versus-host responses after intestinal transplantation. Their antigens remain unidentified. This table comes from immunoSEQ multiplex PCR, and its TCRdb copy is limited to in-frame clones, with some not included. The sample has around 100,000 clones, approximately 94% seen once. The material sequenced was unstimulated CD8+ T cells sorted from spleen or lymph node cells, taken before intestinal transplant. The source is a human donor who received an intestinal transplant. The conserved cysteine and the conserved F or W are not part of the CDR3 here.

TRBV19,ASSPTSGVLNEQF
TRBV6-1,ASNPSSGHYEQY
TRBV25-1,ASSGGGPQH
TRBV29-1,SVPTGNTEAF
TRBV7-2,ASSLDHGTTNSYNEQF
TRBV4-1,ASSQGRDNSPLH
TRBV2,ASSDAGDMNTEAF
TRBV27,ASRRDSTYNEQF
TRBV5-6,ASSLGQGLNEQF
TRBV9,ASSAGVEQY